This entry features one T cell receptor (beta chain) sequence. The antigen remains undetermined. With no exception, relapse followed autologous stem cell transplantation in all patients, and brentuximab vedotin exposure varied. The sample comes from a study of PD-1 blockade in classical Hodgkin lymphoma. Findings and caveats of the study: Compared with healthy donors, newly diagnosed patients reportedly showed lower baseline TCR diversity. Some patients started nivolumab under 1 year after ASCT, and they were excluded. Diversity in CD4+ TCRs, unlike that measured in CD8+ TCRs, had risen significantly by C4D1. Newly diagnosed patients had diversity similar to the baseline diversity of complete responders.

Trimming stripped 4 bases from V and 2 bases from J, with 8 bases between. Germline V gene lookup returns CDR1 SNHLY and CDR2 FYNNEI. CDR3 length: 14 residues. Some clones are missing from TCRdb's copy, which holds only in-frame ones; the method was immunoSEQ multiplex PCR. The sample has 55,000 to 80,000 clones, just over 90% seen once. This rearrangement joins TRBV2 to TRBJ2-2; the D gene is possibly TRBD1 (6 bases). The starting material was peripheral blood mononuclear cells (PBMCs), obtained at baseline. This TCR was recovered from a human donor with classical Hodgkin lymphoma. The CDR3 loop reads CASSGTVNTGELFF. DNA of the CDR3: TGTGCCAGCAGTGGGACAGTTAACACCGGGGAGCTGTTTTTT.